The 10 T cell receptor beta chains below were found in one sample sequenced in a study of T cell changes during pregnancy in multiple sclerosis. Using immunoSEQ multiplex PCR, the repertoire was profiled, and TCRdb retains in-frame clones only, with some absent. The sample carries around 70,000 clones, roughly 90% recorded once. The sequencing used peripheral blood, collected in the first trimester of pregnancy. The receptors derive from a female donor in good health, enrolled as a control in a pregnancy study.

The chain couples TRBV28 to TRBJ2-5; tentatively, D is TRBD1 (6 bases). Germline CDR1 reads MDHEN; CDR2 reads SYDVKM. The V end lost 7 bases, the J end lost 1 base, and 16 bases lay between the germline ends. The CDR3 has 15 amino acids. This CDR3 is CASTNNRDPQETQYF. In DNA form, the CDR3 reads TGTGCCAGCACCAACAACAGGGACCCCCAAGAGACCCAGTACTTC.

This chain links TRBV4-1 with TRBJ2-1, with a tentative D call TRBD2 (6 bases). Trimming took off 0 bases at V and 6 bases at J, with 12 bases between the two ends. Germline V gene lookup returns CDR1 MGHRA and CDR2 YSYEKL. This CDR3 has 15 residues. CDR3 sequence: CASSQDGRRGNEQFF. The CDR3 nucleotides are TGCGCCAGCAGCCAAGATGGGCGGAGGGGCAATGAGCAGTTCTTC.

With respect to this clone: Other DNA sequences within the sample encode an identical CDR3. The chain carries TRBV5-1 and TRBJ2-5; 9 bases are shared with TRBD2. This CDR3 has 13 amino acids. From germline, CDR1 is SGHRS and CDR2 YFSETQ. V gave up 6 bases and J gave up 3 bases; unmatched junction bases: 3. The CDR3 DNA sequence: TGCGCCAGCACCCTAGCGGGAAAAGAGACCCAGTACTTC. It encodes CASTLAGKETQYF.

The chain combines TRBV6-1 with TRBJ1-5; D perhaps matches TRBD1 (6 bases). The CDR3 runs to 12 residues. With 5 bases removed from V and 6 bases from J, the gap between germline ends came to 8 bases. Germline loops: CDR1 MNHNS, CDR2 SASEGT. The CDR3 bases are TGTGCCAGCAGTCAGGGGCTTCAGCCCCAGCATTTT. Encoded protein: CASSQGLQPQHF.

This chain joins TRBV18 and TRBJ2-7; TRBD1 agrees at 8 bases. Germline CDR1 and CDR2: KGHSH and LQKENI. The CDR3 is 13 amino acids. With 1 base clipped from V and 6 bases from J, the junction kept 2 bases outside the gene matches. The CDR3 DNA follows: TGTGCCAGCTCACCACTTGACAGGGGCGAGCAGTACTTC. This translates into CASSPLDRGEQYF.

In this sample, this clone turned up once. The genes are TRBV27 and TRBJ2-3; 8 bases line up with TRBD1. CDR1 MNHEY and CDR2 SMNVEV come from the germline V gene (reference sequence). This CDR3 has 15 residues. The V gene end was trimmed by 2 bases and the J gene end by 4 bases; junction bases not matched to a gene: 5. DNA of the CDR3: TGTGCCAGCAGTTTACGGGCAGGGGGCCCAGATACGCAGTATTTT. It codes for CASSLRAGGPDTQYF.

This clone was observed a handful of times. The chain combines TRBV6-1 with TRBJ1-1; D is unclear. V lost 1 base to trimming and J lost 8 bases, with 11 bases between them. This CDR3 has 13 amino acids. Germline CDR1 reads MNHNS; CDR2 reads SASEGT. The CDR3 reads CASSEGEGREAFF. DNA of the CDR3: TGTGCCAGCAGTGAAGGGGAGGGAAGGGAAGCTTTCTTT.

This clone was recorded only once. The chain joins TRBV2 to TRBJ2-5; 11 bases fit TRBD2. V shed 6 bases and J 5 bases; nucleotides not matched to a gene: 8. CDR3 length equals 15 residues. Germline CDR1 and CDR2: SNHLY and FYNNEI. The CDR3 is CASSRTSGSPETQYF. The CDR3 DNA sequence: TGTGCCAGCAGCCGAACTAGCGGGAGCCCTGAGACCCAGTACTTC.

This clone was counted only a few times. The V call is TRBV4-1, the J call TRBJ1-5, with 7 bases fitting TRBD1. The CDR3 has 15 amino acids. V lost 6 bases, J lost 7 bases, and 12 bases stayed unmatched. Germline assignment: CDR1 MGHRA and CDR2 YSYEKL. CDR3 region: CASRATTGKGQPQHF. CDR3 DNA: TGCGCCAGCAGAGCTACGACAGGGAAGGGGCAGCCCCAGCATTTT.

The rearrangement links TRBV5-1 to TRBJ2-5; 13 nucleotides agree with TRBD2. The J segment lost 3 bases and the V segment lost 4 bases, leaving 6 bases of the junction unmatched. Germline V lookup: CDR1 SGHRS, CDR2 YFSETQ. This CDR3 contains 16 residues. CDR3 in DNA: TGCGCCAGCAGCACACTAGCGGGAGGGCCCGAAGAGACCCAGTACTTC. It yields the protein CASSTLAGGPEETQYF. Variable domain in full (rest from reference TRBV5-1 and TRBJ2-5): KAGVTQTPRYLIKTRGQQVTLSCSPISGHRSVSWYQQTPGQGLQFLFEYFSETQRNKGNFPGRFSGRQFSNSRSEMNVSTLELGDSALYLCASSTLAGGPEETQYFGPGTRLLVL.